These 6 T cell receptor beta chains originate from one sample sequenced in a study of tissue T cells after allogeneic stem cell transplantation. As to time point: mouse harvest day 7 after allogeneic transplant. Each mouse received 10^7 T-cell-depleted marrow cells plus 10^6 splenic CD5+ T cells by tail vein. Sequencing used immunoSEQ multiplex PCR; TCRdb keeps in-frame clones, though not all of them. The table records 6,000 to 7,500 clones, roughly 40% of them present only once. The sequencing input was skin. Source of these receptors: a female BALB/c mouse given C57BL/6 T cells with graft-versus-host disease after an allogeneic hematopoietic cell transplant.

Details on this clone: Genes and germline are mouse. Sequencing ends 1 residue short of the CDR3 end; the germline J gene provides the rest. This chain links TRBV16 with TRBJ2-7; TRBD2 agrees at 8 bases. The CDR3 runs 14 residues. Germline V CDR1 and CDR2: SGHSA, FRNQAP. V shed 0 bases, J shed 4 bases, and the junction held 2 bases outside the gene matches. CDR3 bases read: TGTGCAAGCAGCTTAGAGGGACTGGATTATGAACAGTAC. As protein: CASSLEGLDYEQY. The full CDR3 is CASSLEGLDYEQYF.

Comment on this clone: Genes here carry mouse names. The read gets to within 1 residue of the CDR3 end, and the germline J gene fills in the rest. The chain joins TRBV16 to TRBJ1-1; D unclear. The CDR3 has 14 residues. Germline V gene sequence: CDR1 SGHSA, CDR2 FRNQAP. Between the trimmed V and J ends, which lost 4 bases and 1 base, there was a span of 10 bases. This CDR3 is CASSSWTGNTEVFF. The DNA read from the CDR3 is TGTGCAAGCAGCTCCTGGACGGGAAACACAGAAGTCTTC.

In the case of this clone: The germline and genes are mouse ones. The read ends 1 residue shy of where the CDR3 ends; the end is completed using the germline J gene. The chain employs TRBV13-2 and TRBJ1-1; D remains unclear. V was cut by 2 bases and J by 1 base, with 3 bases left in between. The V gene's germline CDR1 is NNHNN and CDR2 SYGAGS (reference sequence). This CDR3 comprises 12 residues. CDR3 DNA, as far as it was read: TGTGCCAGCGGTGACGGGAACACAGAAGTCTTC. It codes for CASGDGNTEVF. The whole CDR3 reads CASGDGNTEVFF.

Comment on this clone: Mouse gene names and germline throughout. The read ends 1 residue early relative to the CDR3; the germline J gene fills the gap. The rearrangement uses TRBV16 and TRBJ2-7, with 8 bases fitting TRBD2. The trim removed 5 bases at V and 4 bases at J, leaving 7 bases unmatched. Germline assignment: CDR1 SGHSA and CDR2 FRNQAP. There are 14 residues in the CDR3. The CDR3 region is CASSLLAGGYEQYF. The sequenced part of the CDR3 DNA is TGTGCAAGCAGCCTCCTGGCTGGGGGGTATGAACAGTAC.

A note on this clone: Genes here carry mouse names. The observed sequence ends 1 residue before the CDR3 terminus, with the missing tail filled in from the germline J gene. The chain employs TRBV23 and TRBJ2-3; the D call in the table, TRBD2, was not verified against the DNA. CDR1 and CDR2 (germline): KGHTA, FQNQQP. The CDR3 runs to 14 residues. CDR3: CSSSQGGGAETLYF. CDR3 DNA (partial): TGCTCCAGCAGTCAGGGGGGGGGTGCAGAAACGCTGTAT. The variable domain in full, completed from reference TRBV23 and TRBJ2-3, reads DAAVTQKPRYLIKMKGQEAEMKCIPEKGHTAVFWYQQKQSKELKFLIYFQNQQPLDQIDMVKERFSAVCPSSSLCSLGIRTCEAEDSALYLCSSSQGGGAETLYFGSGTRLTVL.

To note about this clone: Gene names follow the mouse nomenclature. CDR3 DNA (partial): TGTGCCAGCAGTCCACCGGGACAGGGGGCGGGGCAAAACACCTTGTAC. This translates into CASSPPGQGAGQNTLY. The complete CDR3 protein is CASSPPGQGAGQNTLYF. The V gene is TRBV26, the J gene TRBJ2-4, with 12 bases aligning to TRBD1. Read sequence stops 1 residue before the CDR3 end, and the germline J gene provides the missing end. The CDR3 loop spans 17 amino acids. Germline V lookup: CDR1 KGHPV, CDR2 FQNQEV (reference sequence). V was pared by 4 bases and J by 3 bases, with 8 bases of the junction left unmatched. Together with reference TRBV26 and TRBJ2-4, the CDR3 gives the full variable domain: NSKVIQTPRYLVKGQGQKAKMRCIPEKGHPVVFWYQQNKNNEFKFLINFQNQEVLQQIDMTEKRFSAECPSNSPCSLEIQSSEAGDSALYLCASSPPGQGAGQNTLYFGAGTRLSVL.